Listed below are T cell receptor beta chains from one sample, sequenced in a study of blood T cell repertoires in COVID-19. Produced via immunoSEQ multiplex PCR; TCRdb's table is partial and in-frame only. Of approximately 37,000 clones in the sample, roughly 85% were seen once. The sample comprised peripheral blood. All receptors come from a man aged 55 to 69 with active or convalescent COVID-19. Each CDR3 is given with its conserved first and last residue. A D gene is named only where the DNA matches it firmly. Clone size appears in some rows only: once, few, many, or a class for an expanded clone.

size	V	D	J	DNA	CDR3
few	TRBV7-6	TRBD1	TRBJ2-2	TGTGCCAGCACCCCTCGGCCCTGGGACAGGGGGAACACCGGGGAGCTGTTTTTT	CASTPRPWDRGNTGELFF
few	TRBV11-2	-	TRBJ1-1	TGTGCCAGCAGCTTAGAACCAGGAATGAACACTGAAGCTTTCTTT	CASSLEPGMNTEAFF
-	TRBV5-4	-	TRBJ1-6	TGTGCCAGCAGCTTGGCCGTAACAGAAAGATCGGGACAAAGAGATTCACCCCTCCACTTT	CASSLAVTERSGQRDSPLHF
-	TRBV28	TRBD1	TRBJ1-4	TGTGCCAGCAGGGGACAGGGGGCGCGGTCTTATGAAAAACTGTTTTTT	CASRGQGARSYEKLFF
once	TRBV7-2	-	TRBJ1-3	TGTGCCAGCAGCTTCACAACAGGAGTAGGGAACACCATATATTTT	CASSFTTGVGNTIYF
-	TRBV6-1	TRBD1	TRBJ2-1	TGTGCCAGCAGTGGAATACAGGGGCCTAACTACAATGAGCAGTTCTTC	CASSGIQGPNYNEQFF
-	TRBV7-2	TRBD2	TRBJ2-3	TGTGCCAGCAGCTACCTGATAGCGGGGACTAGCACAGATACGCAGTATTTT	CASSYLIAGTSTDTQYF
-	TRBV3-1/TRBV3-2	-	TRBJ2-2	TGTGCCAGCAGCCAAGATCCAGGGGCCGGGGAGCTGTTTTTT	CASSQDPGAGELFF
-	TRBV9	TRBD2	TRBJ2-1	TGTGCCAGCAGCTCCTACTGGACTAGCGGGAGGAATGCTACAATGAAGCAGTTCTTC	CASSSYWTSGRNATMKQFF
-	TRBV30	-	TRBJ1-1	TGTGCCTGGAGTACTGGGCCCCGCGACAGTGGGGCTGAAGCTTTCTTT	CAWSTGPRDSGAEAFF
-	TRBV7-2	TRBD2	TRBJ2-5	TGTGCCAGCAGCTTAGCGGGAGGGCCCGAGACCCAGTACTTC	CASSLAGGPETQYF
-	TRBV19	-	TRBJ1-5	TGTGCCAGTAGTATTCTGGGGGCGAGAAGCAATCAGCCCCAGCATTTT	CASSILGARSNQPQHF
-	TRBV18	-	TRBJ1-3	TGTGCCAGCTCATCCGACACCGGTTGGAACACCATATATTTT	CASSSDTGWNTIYF
-	TRBV28	TRBD1	TRBJ1-4	TGTGCCAGCTGGGCACAGGGGGCGAAACTGTTTTTT	CASWAQGAKLFF
-	TRBV4-3	TRBD2	TRBJ2-3	TGCGCCAGCAGCCTCCGCCCCCGACTAGCGGGAGGTCCTATACCAGATACGCAGTATTTT	CASSLRPRLAGGPIPDTQYF
few	TRBV11-3	TRBD1	TRBJ2-3	TGTGCCAGCAGCTTATTAGGACAGGTCCTGAGCACAGATACGCAGTATTTT	CASSLLGQVLSTDTQYF
-	TRBV24-1	TRBD2	TRBJ2-1	TGTGCCACCAGTGACACGAGACTAGCGGAGAATGAGCAGTTCTTC	CATSDTRLAENEQFF
-	TRBV11-3	TRBD2	TRBJ2-3	TGTGCCAGCAGCCGGACTAGCGGGAGGGCAGATACGCAGTATTTT	CASSRTSGRADTQYF
-	TRBV6-7	TRBD2	TRBJ2-5	TGTGCCAGCAGTTACCCCAGCGGGGGGGCCAACCAAGAGACCCAGTACTTC	CASSYPSGGANQETQYF
-	TRBV6-5	TRBD1	TRBJ1-6	TGTGCCAGCCTCCACCTCGGACAGGGGAATTCACCCCTCCACTTT	CASLHLGQGNSPLHF